This T cell receptor (beta chain) was recovered during a study of cytomegalovirus exposure and HLA in healthy donors (TCRdb year 2017). For the wider study: According to a later analysis, the roughly 130 validation repertoires were produced on the same platform as the roughly 600 repertoires of the first cohort. The study aimed to test whether cataloging public T cell receptors could reveal signatures of past pathogen exposure. Along with the approximately 700-subject first cohort, a separate validation cohort of some 130 different subjects was used. To predict cytomegalovirus infection status, the study brought together high-throughput TCR immunosequencing, statistical association of individual TCRs with disease status, and machine learning.

The protocol used for the library was the immunoSEQ multiplex PCR assay. Processing in the source paper ran as follows. To diagnose cytomegalovirus status from the catalog of TCR beta chain sequences, a statistical classification framework was built. The table comes from immuneACCESS by way of TCRdb, which keeps in-frame sequences with V and J called. Part of the clones is missing from these tables; in studies checked, under half for an unresolved V gene and the rest for unknown reasons. V and J calls plus clone size are reproduced from that table; the DNA served to infer D and trimming. This sample has approximately 260,000 clones in its table, and around 88% of those were observed once. The ten largest make up around 1.2% of the sample. Paper-wide results and their limitations: Three of the identified cytomegalovirus-associated TCR beta chains were confirmed in vitro to be specific for cytomegalovirus antigens. Of the cluster scores, 85% to 95% were above 0 in a later analysis, which found that TCRs clustered in the first cohort also tended to co-occur in the roughly 130 validation repertoires. The study gave a list of 150 to 200 TCR beta chains associated with cytomegalovirus. A later analysis had no HLA typing for the validation cohort, so co-occurrence there was scored across all 110 or so repertoires. While some public TCRs were present in many individuals, most TCR sequences turned up only very rarely across donors. The classifier was reported to diagnose cytomegalovirus status with high specificity and sensitivity in both the original and validation cohorts. The authors suggested that the approach could potentially be generalized to other disease states and immunological phenotypes.

CDR1 and CDR2 (GTSNPN, SVGIG) derive from the germline V gene (reference sequence). Ends trimmed: V by 0 bases, J by 4 bases; bases unmatched to a gene: 9. Taken from cysteine to phenylalanine, the CDR3 has 17 residues. Of all the DNA, just the CDR3 is kept, 51 bases in frame from base 1. The donors belonged to the validation cohort of over a hundred subjects, which was separate from the approximately 700-subject first cohort. On this clone: No antigen is known for it. No base quality information exists; no much larger clone differs at one position.

The receptor's source is a woman aged 25 to 39 in good health and CMV-seropositive. Sequencing was performed on PBMCs. The V gene is TRBV30 and the J gene is TRBJ2-5, and 12 junction bases match TRBD2. CDR3 sequence: CAWSVGLAGGPVETQYF. DNA sequence: TGTGCCTGGAGTGTAGGGCTAGCGGGAGGGCCCGTAGAGACCCAGTACTTC. Full variable domain (CDR3 extended with the reference TRBV30 and TRBJ2-5 proteins): SQTIHQWPATLVQPVGSPLSLECTVEGTSNPNLYWYRQAAGRGLQLLFYSVGIGQISSEVPQNLSASRPQDRQFILSSKKLLLSDSGFYLCAWSVGLAGGPVETQYFGPGTRLLVL.